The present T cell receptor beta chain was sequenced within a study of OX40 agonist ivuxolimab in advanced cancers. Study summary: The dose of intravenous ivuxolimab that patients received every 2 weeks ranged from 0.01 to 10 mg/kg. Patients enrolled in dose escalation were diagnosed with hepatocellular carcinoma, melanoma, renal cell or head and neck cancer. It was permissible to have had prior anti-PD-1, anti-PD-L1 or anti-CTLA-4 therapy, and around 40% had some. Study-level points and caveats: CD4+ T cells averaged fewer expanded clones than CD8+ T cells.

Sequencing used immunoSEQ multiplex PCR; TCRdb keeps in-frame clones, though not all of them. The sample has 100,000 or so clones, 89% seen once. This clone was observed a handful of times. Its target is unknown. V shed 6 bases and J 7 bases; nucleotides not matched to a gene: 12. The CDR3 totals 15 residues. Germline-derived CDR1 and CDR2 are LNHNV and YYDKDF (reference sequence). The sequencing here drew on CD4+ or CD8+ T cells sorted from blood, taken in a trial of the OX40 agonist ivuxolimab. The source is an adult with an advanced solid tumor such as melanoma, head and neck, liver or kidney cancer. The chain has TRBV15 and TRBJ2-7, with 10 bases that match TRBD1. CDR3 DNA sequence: TGTGCCACCAGTAGATGGACAGGGGGACTAGGGGAGCAGTACTTC. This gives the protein CATSRWTGGLGEQYF.